Listed below are T cell receptor beta chains from one sample, sequenced in a study of T cell responses to AZD1222 COVID-19 vaccine. Sequenced by immunoSEQ multiplex PCR; TCRdb stores in-frame clones only, minus some. In the table there are some 160,000 clones, around nine tenths of which are singletons. The material was peripheral blood, obtained 28 days after the second AZD1222 dose. These receptors were obtained from an adult who received the AZD1222 COVID-19 vaccine. The CDR3 runs from the conserved cysteine through the conserved F or W. The D gene is left open where the match is weak. Clone size appears in some rows only: once, few, many, or a class for an expanded clone.

J | length | V | size | D | CDR3 | DNA
TRBJ1-1 | 17 | TRBV2 | once | - | CASSGPDWGQGNTEAFF | TGTGCCAGCAGCGGACCCGATTGGGGTCAGGGGAACACTGAAGCTTTCTTT
TRBJ2-1 | 16 | TRBV18 | - | TRBD2 | CASSPIPSGGHNEQFF | TGTGCCAGCTCACCAATTCCTAGCGGGGGCCACAATGAGCAGTTCTTC
TRBJ1-2 | 15 | TRBV5-1 | - | TRBD1 | CASSLGTGEFHGYTF | TGCGCCAGCAGCTTGGGGACAGGGGAGTTCCATGGCTACACCTTC
TRBJ1-3 | 16 | TRBV11-2 | - | - | CASSLVVSGSGNTIYF | TGTGCCAGCAGCTTGGTGGTCTCAGGTTCTGGAAACACCATATATTTT
TRBJ2-2 | 14 | TRBV19 | - | TRBD1 | CASTGTGYTGELFF | TGTGCCAGTACGGGGACAGGGTACACCGGGGAGCTGTTTTTT
TRBJ2-5 | 16 | TRBV3-1/TRBV3-2 | once | TRBD2 | CASSQVATSGLETQYF | TGTGCCAGCAGCCAAGTTGCGACTAGCGGACTAGAGACCCAGTACTTC
TRBJ1-2 | 13 | TRBV7-9 | - | - | CASSFSENYGYTF | TGTGCCAGCAGCTTCTCGGAGAACTATGGCTACACCTTC
TRBJ2-1 | 13 | TRBV19 | - | - | CASSMANLNEQFF | TGTGCCAGTAGTATGGCCAATCTCAATGAGCAGTTCTTC
TRBJ1-5 | 16 | TRBV18 | - | - | CASSPTGTESNQPQHF | TGTGCCAGCTCACCAACCGGGACGGAGAGCAATCAGCCCCAGCATTTT
TRBJ2-7 | 12 | TRBV10-1 | - | - | CASSAGGGEQYF | TGCGCCAGCAGCGCCGGTGGCGGCGAGCAGTACTTC
TRBJ2-2 | 18 | TRBV5-4 | - | TRBD2 | CASSFPGTSGGASGELFF | TGTGCCAGCAGCTTTCCCGGGACTAGCGGGGGGGCCTCCGGGGAGCTGTTTTTT
TRBJ1-1 | 13 | TRBV27 | once | - | CASSFVRQTEAFF | TGTGCCAGCAGTTTCGTCAGACAGACCGAGGCTTTCTTT
TRBJ2-7 | 16 | TRBV7-9 | - | - | CASSPPVGGSLYEQYF | TGTGCCAGCAGCCCTCCGGTCGGGGGCTCCCTCTACGAGCAGTACTTC
TRBJ2-7 | 14 | TRBV2 | - | - | CASTVGRGPYEQYF | TGTGCCTCTACGGTTGGGCGGGGTCCCTACGAGCAGTACTTC
TRBJ2-5 | 12 | TRBV24-1 | - | TRBD1 | CATGTEQETQYF | TGTGCCACCGGGACAGAGCAAGAGACCCAGTACTTC
TRBJ1-6 | 14 | TRBV7-9 | - | - | CASSLISDNSPLHF | TGTGCCAGCAGCTTAATCTCAGATAATTCACCCCTCCACTTT
TRBJ1-2 | 20 | TRBV19 | - | TRBD1 | CASSPRRQGAPVISNYGYTF | TGTGCCAGTAGTCCCCGGAGACAGGGGGCGCCGGTAATTAGTAACTATGGCTACACCTTC
TRBJ2-7 | 16 | TRBV4-2 | - | - | CASSQDSYQTLNEQYF | TGTGCCAGCAGCCAAGATTCTTACCAGACACTGAACGAGCAGTACTTC
TRBJ2-2 | 16 | TRBV19 | - | - | CASSMGGTPNTGELFF | TGTGCCAGTAGTATGGGCGGGACTCCCAACACCGGGGAGCTGTTTTTT
TRBJ1-1 | 12 | TRBV30 | - | - | CAWTLSGAEAFF | TGTGCCTGGACACTAAGCGGGGCTGAAGCTTTCTTT
TRBJ1-2 | 12 | TRBV6-4 | once | - | CASSDGVYGYTF | TGTGCCAGCAGTGACGGCGTCTATGGCTACACCTTC
TRBJ2-1 | 14 | TRBV2 | once | - | CASKTRGPYNEQFF | TGTGCCAGCAAGACGCGGGGACCTTACAATGAGCAGTTCTTC
TRBJ2-1 | 15 | TRBV7-9 | - | - | CASSSPGHLWDEQFF | TGTGCCAGCAGCTCCCCGGGACACCTTTGGGATGAGCAGTTCTTC
TRBJ1-3 | 17 | TRBV11-2 | - | - | CASSLRGQGSSGNTIYF | TGTGCCAGCAGCCTACGGGGGCAGGGCAGCTCTGGAAACACCATATATTTT
TRBJ1-2 | 13 | TRBV28 | - | - | CASSLTTDYGYTF | TGTGCCAGCAGTTTAACGACAGACTATGGCTACACCTTC
TRBJ2-7 | 13 | TRBV6-5 | few | TRBD1 | CASESTGAYEQYF | TGTGCCAGCGAATCGACAGGGGCATACGAGCAGTACTTC
TRBJ1-2 | 15 | TRBV11-2 | - | - | CASSSYYRSTEGYTF | TGTGCCAGCAGCTCTTACTACCGAAGTACCGAGGGCTACACCTTC
TRBJ1-3 | 16 | TRBV4-1 | - | - | CASSPYSGSSGNTIYF | TGCGCCAGCAGCCCTTACTCCGGGTCCTCTGGAAACACCATATATTTT
TRBJ1-1 | 12 | TRBV3-1/TRBV3-2 | - | - | CASSQGRTEAFF | TGTGCCAGCAGCCAAGGGCGGACTGAAGCTTTCTTT
TRBJ2-5 | 17 | TRBV4-1 | - | - | CASSPLKPGSNKETQYF | TGCGCCAGCAGCCCCCTAAAGCCTGGTAGCAACAAAGAGACCCAGTACTTC
TRBJ2-5 | 15 | TRBV2 | - | - | CASSEWRQGGETQYF | TGTGCCAGCAGTGAGTGGAGACAGGGAGGGGAGACCCAGTACTTC
TRBJ1-5 | 15 | TRBV18 | - | - | CASSPGGASNQPQHF | TGTGCCAGCTCACCCGGGGGGGCTTCCAATCAGCCCCAGCATTTT